This T cell receptor (beta chain) was sequenced for a study of cytomegalovirus exposure and HLA in healthy donors. Study findings and constraints: Researchers reportedly found TCR beta sequences accurately predicted most subjects' HLA-A and HLA-B alleles. Later, an analysis showed that TCR beta chains associated with HLA were more clonally expanded than others that were equally common. TRBV6-2, TRBV6-3 and some other V segments were unresolvable in 87-base-pair reads.

J lost 0 bases, V lost 3 bases, and 8 bases had no gene match. Germline CDR1 is LNHDA and CDR2 is SQIVND (reference sequence). CDR3 length: 18 amino acids. Primers: 60 Vbeta forward and 13 Jbeta reverse. Repertoires were generated with immunoSEQ multiplex PCR, while TCRdb's copy carries only in-frame clones and drops some. The data show over 90,000 clones, approximately 82% seen once. Concerning this clone itself: What it binds is unknown.

The chain recombines TRBV19 with TRBJ1-6, with 7 bases aligning to TRBD1. Material: PBMCs. The receptor comes from a man aged 40-50 years in good health and CMV-seronegative. CDR3 protein: CASSIPRGMDSYNSPLHF. Here the CDR3 DNA reads TGTGCCAGTAGTATTCCCAGGGGGATGGACTCCTATAATTCACCCCTCCACTTT.